Detailed here is one TCR beta chain. The antigen is undetermined. This sample stems from a study of Ad26.COV2.S vaccination and SARS-CoV-2 variants. Study-level information: The donor was enrolled in the Ad26.COV2.S arm of the COV1001 trial. Dosing was one shot or two shots 56 days apart.

The study, taken as a whole, reports: Whether participants received vaccine or placebo, their non-spike TCR breadth was similar. The placebo group had lower spike-specific TCR breadth than the vaccine recipients did.

With 0 bases removed from V and 6 bases from J, the gap between germline ends came to 5 bases. The CDR3 is 13 residues long. Looked up from germline, CDR1 is SGHTA and CDR2 is FQGNSA. The treatment was: around 19 received Ad26.COV2.S at low or high dose, single or two shots; 5 received placebo; per-sample allocation not given. It was on day 63 after the first vaccine or placebo injection that samples were taken. Repertoires were generated with immunoSEQ multiplex PCR, while TCRdb's copy carries only in-frame clones and drops some. This table holds roughly 420,000 clones, 89% found once. This receptor was identified in a person between 18 and 60 years old who received the Ad26.COV2.S COVID-19 vaccine or a placebo. This material consisted of peripheral blood, taken in a trial of Ad26.COV2.S vaccine versus placebo. The chain combines TRBV7-2 with TRBJ2-2; D is unclear. CDR3 loop: CASSLAVPGELFF. CDR3 nucleotides: TGTGCCAGCAGCTTAGCAGTCCCCGGGGAGCTGTTTTTT. The variable domain in full, completed from reference TRBV7-2 and TRBJ2-2, reads GAGVSQSPSNKVTEKGKDVELRCDPISGHTALYWYRQSLGQGLEFLIYFQGNSAPDKSGLPSDRFSAERTGGSVSTLTIQRTQQEDSAVYLCASSLAVPGELFFGEGSRLTVL.